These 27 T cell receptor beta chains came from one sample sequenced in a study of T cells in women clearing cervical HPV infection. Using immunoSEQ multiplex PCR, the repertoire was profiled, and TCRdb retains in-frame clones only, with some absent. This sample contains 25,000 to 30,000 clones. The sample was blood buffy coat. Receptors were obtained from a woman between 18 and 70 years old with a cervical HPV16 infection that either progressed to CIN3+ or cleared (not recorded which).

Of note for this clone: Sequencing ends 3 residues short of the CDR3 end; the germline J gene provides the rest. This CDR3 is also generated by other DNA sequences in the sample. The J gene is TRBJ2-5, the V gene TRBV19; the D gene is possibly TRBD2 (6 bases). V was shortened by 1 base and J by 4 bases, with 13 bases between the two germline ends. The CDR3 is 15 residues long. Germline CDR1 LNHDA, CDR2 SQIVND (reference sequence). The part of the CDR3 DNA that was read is TGTGCCAGTAGTATAGGGAGGGGATTTACAGAGACC. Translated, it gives CASSIGRGFTET. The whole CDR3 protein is CASSIGRGFTETQYF.

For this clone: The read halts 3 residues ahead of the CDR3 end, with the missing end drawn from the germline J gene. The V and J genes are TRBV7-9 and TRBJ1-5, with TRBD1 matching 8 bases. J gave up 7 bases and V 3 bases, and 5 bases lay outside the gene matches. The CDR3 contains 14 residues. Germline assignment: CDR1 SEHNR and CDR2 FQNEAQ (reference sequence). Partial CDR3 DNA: TGTGCCAGCAGCTTCGGGACAGGACTACAGCCC. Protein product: CASSFGTGLQP. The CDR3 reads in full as CASSFGTGLQPQHF.

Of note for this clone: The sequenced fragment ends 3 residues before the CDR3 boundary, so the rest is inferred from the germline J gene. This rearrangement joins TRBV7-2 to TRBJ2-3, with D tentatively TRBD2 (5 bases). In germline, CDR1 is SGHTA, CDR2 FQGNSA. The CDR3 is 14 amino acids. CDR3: CASSLVDWEETQYF. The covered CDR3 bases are TGTGCCAGCAGCTTAGTGGACTGGGAAGAGACG.

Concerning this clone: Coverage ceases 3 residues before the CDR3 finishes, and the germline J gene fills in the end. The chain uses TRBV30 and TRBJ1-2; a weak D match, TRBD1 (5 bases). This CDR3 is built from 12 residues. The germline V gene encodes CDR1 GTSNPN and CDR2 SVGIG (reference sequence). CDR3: CAWRSGGYDYTF. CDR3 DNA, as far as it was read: TGTGCCTGGCGGTCGGGGGGATACGAC.

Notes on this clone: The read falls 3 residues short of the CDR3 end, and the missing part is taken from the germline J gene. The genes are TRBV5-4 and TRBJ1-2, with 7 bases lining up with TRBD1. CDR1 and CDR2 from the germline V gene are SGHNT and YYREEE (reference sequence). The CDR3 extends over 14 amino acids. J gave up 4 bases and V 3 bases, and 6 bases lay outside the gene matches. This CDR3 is CASSSGTAPYGYTF. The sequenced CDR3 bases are TGTGCCAGCAGCTCCGGGACAGCCCCCTATGGC.

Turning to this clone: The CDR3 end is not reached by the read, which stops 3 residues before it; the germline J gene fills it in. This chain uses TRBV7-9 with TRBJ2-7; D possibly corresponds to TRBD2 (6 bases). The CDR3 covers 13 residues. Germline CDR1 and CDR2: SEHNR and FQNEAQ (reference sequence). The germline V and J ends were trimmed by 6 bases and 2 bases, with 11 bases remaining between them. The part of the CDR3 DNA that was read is TGTGCCAGCAGTTCGGACTACGCCTACGAG. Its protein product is CASSSDYAYE. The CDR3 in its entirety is CASSSDYAYEQYF.

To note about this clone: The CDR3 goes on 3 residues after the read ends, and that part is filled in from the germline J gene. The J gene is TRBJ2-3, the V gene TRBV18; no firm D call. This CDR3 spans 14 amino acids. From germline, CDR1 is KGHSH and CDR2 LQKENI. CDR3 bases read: TGTGCCAGCTCACTGGGTTATAGCAATCAGCCG. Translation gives CASSLGYSNQP. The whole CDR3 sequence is CASSLGYSNQPQYF.

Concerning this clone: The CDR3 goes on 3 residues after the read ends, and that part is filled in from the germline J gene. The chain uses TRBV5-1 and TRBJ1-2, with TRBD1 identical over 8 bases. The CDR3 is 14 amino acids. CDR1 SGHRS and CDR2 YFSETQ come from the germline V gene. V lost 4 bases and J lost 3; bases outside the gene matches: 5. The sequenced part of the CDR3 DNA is TGCGCCAGCAGCCCCGGACAGGGTGACTATGGC. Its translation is CASSPGQGDYG. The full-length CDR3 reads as CASSPGQGDYGYTF. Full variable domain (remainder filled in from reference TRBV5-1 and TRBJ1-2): KAGVTQTPRYLIKTRGQQVTLSCSPISGHRSVSWYQQTPGQGLQFLFEYFSETQRNKGNFPGRFSGRQFSNSRSEMNVSTLELGDSALYLCASSPGQGDYGYTFGSGTRLTVV.

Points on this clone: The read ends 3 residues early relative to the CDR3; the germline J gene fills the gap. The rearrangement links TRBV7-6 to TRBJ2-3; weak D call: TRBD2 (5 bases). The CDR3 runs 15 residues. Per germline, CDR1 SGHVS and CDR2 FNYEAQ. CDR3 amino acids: CASSLALGSGETQYF. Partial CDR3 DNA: TGTGCCAGCAGCTTAGCGCTAGGCAGCGGAGAGACG.

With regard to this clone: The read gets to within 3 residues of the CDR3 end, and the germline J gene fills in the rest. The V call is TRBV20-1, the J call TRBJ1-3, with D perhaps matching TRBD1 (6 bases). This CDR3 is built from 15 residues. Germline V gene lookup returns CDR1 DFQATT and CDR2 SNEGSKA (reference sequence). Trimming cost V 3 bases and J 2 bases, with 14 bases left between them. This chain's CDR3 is CSASLNAGAGNTIYF. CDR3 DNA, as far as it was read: TGCAGTGCTAGTCTGAATGCAGGGGCTGGAAACACC.

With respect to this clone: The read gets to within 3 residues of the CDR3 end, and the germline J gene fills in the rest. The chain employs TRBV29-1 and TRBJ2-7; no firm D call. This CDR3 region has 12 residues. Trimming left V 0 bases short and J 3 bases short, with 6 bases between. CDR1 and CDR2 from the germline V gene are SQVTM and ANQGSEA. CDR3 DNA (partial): TGCAGCGTTGAAGAAAAGGGCTACGAG. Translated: CSVEEKGYE. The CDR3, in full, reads CSVEEKGYEQYF.

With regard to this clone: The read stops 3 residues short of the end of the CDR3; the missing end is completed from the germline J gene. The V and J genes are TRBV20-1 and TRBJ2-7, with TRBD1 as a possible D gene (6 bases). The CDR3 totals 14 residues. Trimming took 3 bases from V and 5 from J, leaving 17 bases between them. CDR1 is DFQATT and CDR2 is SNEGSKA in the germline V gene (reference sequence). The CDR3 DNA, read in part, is TGCAGTGCTAGGGACACGACAGGAACCAACGAG. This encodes CSARDTTGTNE. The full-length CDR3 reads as CSARDTTGTNEQYF.

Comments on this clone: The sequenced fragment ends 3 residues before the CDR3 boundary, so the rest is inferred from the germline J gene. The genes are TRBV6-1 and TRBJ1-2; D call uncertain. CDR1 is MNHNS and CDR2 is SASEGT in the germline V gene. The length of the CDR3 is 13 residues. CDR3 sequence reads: CASSEIGLRGYTF. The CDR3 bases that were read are TGTGCCAGCAGTGAAATAGGACTCAGAGGC.

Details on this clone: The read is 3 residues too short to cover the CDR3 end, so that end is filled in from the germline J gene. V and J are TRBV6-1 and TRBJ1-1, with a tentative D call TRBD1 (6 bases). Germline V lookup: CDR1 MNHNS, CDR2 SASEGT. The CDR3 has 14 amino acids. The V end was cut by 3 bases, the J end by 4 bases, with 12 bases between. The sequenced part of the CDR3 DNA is TGTGCCAGCAGTGAGCAGGGGCTCGCCACTGAA. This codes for CASSEQGLATE. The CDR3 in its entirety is CASSEQGLATEAFF.

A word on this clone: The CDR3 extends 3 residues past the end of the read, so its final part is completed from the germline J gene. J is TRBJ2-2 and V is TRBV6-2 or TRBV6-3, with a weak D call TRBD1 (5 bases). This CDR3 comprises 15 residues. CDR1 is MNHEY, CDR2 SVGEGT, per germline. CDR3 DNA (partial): TGTGCCAGCAGACCGAAGACAGTTTCGAGAGAAAAG. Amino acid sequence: CASRPKTVSREK. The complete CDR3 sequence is CASRPKTVSREKLFF.

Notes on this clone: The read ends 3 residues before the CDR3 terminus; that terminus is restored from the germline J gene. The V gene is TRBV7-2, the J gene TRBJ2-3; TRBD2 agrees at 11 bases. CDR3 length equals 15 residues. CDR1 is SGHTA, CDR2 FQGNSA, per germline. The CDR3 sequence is CASSSPTSGVETQYF. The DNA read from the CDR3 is TGTGCCAGCAGCTCGCCGACTAGCGGGGTAGAGACG.

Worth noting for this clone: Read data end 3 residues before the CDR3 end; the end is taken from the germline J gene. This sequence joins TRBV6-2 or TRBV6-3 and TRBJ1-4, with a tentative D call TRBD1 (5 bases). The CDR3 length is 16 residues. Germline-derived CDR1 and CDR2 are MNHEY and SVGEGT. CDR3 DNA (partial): TGTGCCAGCAGAAAGCCCCAACCGATCCAGCGTGGGGCA. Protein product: CASRKPQPIQRGA. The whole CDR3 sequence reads CASRKPQPIQRGALFF.

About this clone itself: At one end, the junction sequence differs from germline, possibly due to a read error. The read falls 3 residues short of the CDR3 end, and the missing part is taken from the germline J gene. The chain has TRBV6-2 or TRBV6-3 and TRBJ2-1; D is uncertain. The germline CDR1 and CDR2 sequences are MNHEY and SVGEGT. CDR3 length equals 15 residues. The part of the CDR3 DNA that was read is TGTTCCAGCAGGCCAACAGCTAACCTTCCCAATGAG. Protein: CSSRPTANLPNE. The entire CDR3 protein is CSSRPTANLPNEQFF.

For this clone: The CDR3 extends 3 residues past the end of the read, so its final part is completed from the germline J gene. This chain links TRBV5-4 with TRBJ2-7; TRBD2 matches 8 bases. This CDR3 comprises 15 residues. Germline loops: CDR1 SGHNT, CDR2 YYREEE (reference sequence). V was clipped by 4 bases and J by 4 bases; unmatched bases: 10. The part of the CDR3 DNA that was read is TGTGCCAGCAGCCCCCGGGCGGGGGGACAATACGAG. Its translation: CASSPRAGGQYE. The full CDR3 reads CASSPRAGGQYEQYF.

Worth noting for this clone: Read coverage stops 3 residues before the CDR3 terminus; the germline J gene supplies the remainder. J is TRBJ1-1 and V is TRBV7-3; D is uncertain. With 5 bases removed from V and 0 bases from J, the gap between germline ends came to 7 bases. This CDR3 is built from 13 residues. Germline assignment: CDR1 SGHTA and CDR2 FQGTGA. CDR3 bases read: TGTGCCAGCAGCCTGGCCATGAACACTGAA. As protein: CASSLAMNTE. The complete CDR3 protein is CASSLAMNTEAFF.

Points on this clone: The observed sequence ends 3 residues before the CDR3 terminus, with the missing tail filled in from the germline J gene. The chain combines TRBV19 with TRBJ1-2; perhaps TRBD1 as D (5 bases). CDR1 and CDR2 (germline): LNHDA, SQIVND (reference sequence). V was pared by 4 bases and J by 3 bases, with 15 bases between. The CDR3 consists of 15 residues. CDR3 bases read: TGTGCCAGTAGTACAGCGAATAGGGGTCACTATGGC. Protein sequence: CASSTANRGHYG. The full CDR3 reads CASSTANRGHYGYTF. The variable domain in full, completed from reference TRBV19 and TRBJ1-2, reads DGGITQSPKYLFRKEGQNVTLSCEQNLNHDAMYWYRQDPGQGLRLIYYSQIVNDFQKGDIAEGYSVSREKKESFPLTVTSAQKNPTAFYLCASSTANRGHYGYTFGSGTRLTVV.

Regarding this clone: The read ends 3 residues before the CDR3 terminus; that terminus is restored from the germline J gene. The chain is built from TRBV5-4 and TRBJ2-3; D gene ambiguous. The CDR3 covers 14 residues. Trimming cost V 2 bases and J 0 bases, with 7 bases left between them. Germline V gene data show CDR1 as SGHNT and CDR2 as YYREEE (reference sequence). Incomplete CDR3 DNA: TGTGCCAGCAGCTTCGGTAGTAGCACAGATACG. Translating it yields CASSFGSSTDT. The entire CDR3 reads CASSFGSSTDTQYF.

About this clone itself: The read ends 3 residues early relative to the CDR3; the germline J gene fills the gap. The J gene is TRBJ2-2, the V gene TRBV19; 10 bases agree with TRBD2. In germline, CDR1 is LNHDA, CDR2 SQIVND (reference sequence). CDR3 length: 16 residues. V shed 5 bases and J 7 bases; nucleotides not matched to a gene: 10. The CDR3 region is CASSAGLAGVGGELFF. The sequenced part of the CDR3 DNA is TGTGCCAGTAGTGCGGGGCTAGCGGGAGTTGGCGGGGAG. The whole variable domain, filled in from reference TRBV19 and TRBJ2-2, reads DGGITQSPKYLFRKEGQNVTLSCEQNLNHDAMYWYRQDPGQGLRLIYYSQIVNDFQKGDIAEGYSVSREKKESFPLTVTSAQKNPTAFYLCASSAGLAGVGGELFFGEGSRLTVL.

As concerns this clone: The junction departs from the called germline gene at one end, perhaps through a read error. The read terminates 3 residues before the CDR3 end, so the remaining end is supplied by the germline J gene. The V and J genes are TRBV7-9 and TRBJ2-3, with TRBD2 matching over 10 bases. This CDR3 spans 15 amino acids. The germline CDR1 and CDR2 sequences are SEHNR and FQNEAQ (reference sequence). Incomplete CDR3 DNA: TGTGCCAGCAGTTTAGGGACTAGCGCGGCAGATACG. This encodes CASSLGTSAADT. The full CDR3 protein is CASSLGTSAADTQYF.

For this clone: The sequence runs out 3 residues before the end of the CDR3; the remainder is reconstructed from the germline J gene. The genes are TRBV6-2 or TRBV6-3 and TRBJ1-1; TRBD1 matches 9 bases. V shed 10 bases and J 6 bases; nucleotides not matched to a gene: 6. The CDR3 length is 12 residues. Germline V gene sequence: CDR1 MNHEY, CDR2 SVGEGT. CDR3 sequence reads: CATGTGLAEAFF. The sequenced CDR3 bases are TGTGCCACCGGGACAGGGCTCGCTGAA.

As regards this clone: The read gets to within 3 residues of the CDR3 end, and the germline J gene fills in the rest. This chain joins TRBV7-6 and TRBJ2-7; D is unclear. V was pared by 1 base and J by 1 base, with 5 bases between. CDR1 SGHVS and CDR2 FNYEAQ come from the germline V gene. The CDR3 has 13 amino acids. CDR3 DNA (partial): TGTGCCAGCAGCTTAGGAGCGTCCTACGAG. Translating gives CASSLGASYE. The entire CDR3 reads CASSLGASYEQYF.

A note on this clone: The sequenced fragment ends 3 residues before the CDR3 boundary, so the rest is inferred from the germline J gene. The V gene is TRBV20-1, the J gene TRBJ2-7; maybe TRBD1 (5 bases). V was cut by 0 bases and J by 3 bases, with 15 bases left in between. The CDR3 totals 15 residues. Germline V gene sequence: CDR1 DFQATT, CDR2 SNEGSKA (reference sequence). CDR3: CSARDVGVTNYEQYF. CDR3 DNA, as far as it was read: TGCAGTGCTAGAGATGTAGGGGTAACCAACTACGAG.